The table lists the clone carrying this T cell receptor beta chain with many counts. The target antigen is unknown. TCRdb re-derived calls from the 5' RACE reads in MiXCR, one entry per CDR3 protein. The sample comprises over 8,500 distinct CDR3 sequences, about 13% of which are singletons, and 39% rests with the top ten. This record comes from a study of spatial heterogeneity in lung cancer. Overall study context: The library had UMIs, and each TCR and UMI pair averaged more than ten raw reads.

The time point here: sample taken at primary tumor resection. Study observations and caveats: Counts that tracked tumor mutation counts were those of expanded intratumoral alpha and beta TCRs.

Germline V gene lookup returns CDR1 MDHEN and CDR2 SYDVKM. With V trimmed by 5 bases and J by 5 bases, 5 bases remained unmatched. The CDR3 extends over 14 amino acids. This TCR was recovered from a male donor with early-stage non-small cell lung cancer. The sample consisted of lung tumor tissue, taken at surgery. The chain links TRBV28 to TRBJ2-5; 10 bases are a match to TRBD1. The CDR3 region is CASSVPDRGETQYF. CDR3 DNA sequence: TGTGCCAGCAGTGTTCCGGACAGGGGGGAGACCCAGTACTTC. The full variable domain, its missing parts supplied by reference TRBV28 and TRBJ2-5, is DVKVTQSSRYLVKRTGEKVFLECVQDMDHENMFWYRQDPGLGLRLIYFSYDVKMKEKGDIPEGYSVSREKKERFSLILESASTNQTSMYLCASSVPDRGETQYFGPGTRLLVL.